The subject of this entry is one T cell receptor (beta chain). A single count supports this clone. This receptor's antigen is unknown. Base qualities are not recorded, but no much larger clone differs from it by a single base. This sample is drawn from a study of siplizumab effects on memory and regulatory T cells (dated by TCRdb to about 2019). Turning to the overall study: The effect of the anti-CD2 antibody siplizumab on alloreactive T-cell subsets was examined in allogeneic mixed lymphocyte reactions constructed from human PBMCs. The paper as a whole reports these results and caveats: Among mappable alloreactive CD4+ clones, an average Treg-derived fraction of about 69% was observed with siplizumab, compared with approximately 25% in control reactions. Sequences below about 10^-5 frequency were poorly captured, so only a minor fraction of alloreactive clones could be mapped to unstimulated subsets. Siplizumab significantly lowered the cumulative frequency of alloreactive sequences that could be traced to unstimulated CD4+ memory T cells. The suppressive function of proliferating Tregs from siplizumab cultures was not functionally confirmed. A naive or memory phenotype could not be assigned to roughly 80-95% of proliferating CD4+ or CD8+ clones. Unstimulated naive T cells appeared more diverse than memory T cells, and naive cells seemed to contribute substantially to the alloresponse.

Library prep was done by the immunoSEQ multiplex PCR assay. Approximately 100,000 TCR templates per sample were assayed on the deep sequencing platform. Genomic DNA extracted from sorted T cells was used for TCRbeta CDR3 sequencing. The authors' analysis ran thus. The R programming language was used for clonal analysis of TCRbeta CDR3 data. Alloreactive CD4+ and CD8+ clones were defined by comparing unstimulated samples with post-reaction CFSE-low samples. Alloreactive CD4+ clones were assigned to regulatory or non-regulatory origin by matching sequences to sorted unstimulated Treg and non-Treg repertoires. As stored in TCRdb, this immuneACCESS dataset retains in-frame rearrangements with V and J assigned. A fraction of the clones does not appear; measured against another copy, unresolved V genes explain less than half of the discrepancy, and the remainder lacks a known reason. The V and J calls and clone size were taken over from that table, and D and trimming were inferred from the DNA. This sample gives approximately 68,000 clones in total; less than 95% of them show up just once. About 27% of the sample is in the top ten clones.

Relative to germline, V is 8 bases shorter and J is 4 bases shorter, with 15 bases between their ends. The germline V gene provides CDR1 MRHNA and CDR2 SNTAGT. Reading from cysteine to phenylalanine, the CDR3 counts 13 amino acids. Only the CDR3 DNA stays, 39 bases, in frame from base 1. Sorted unstimulated T cells, along with proliferating T cells recovered from mixed lymphocyte reactions, underwent TCRbeta CDR3 sequencing. Fresh whole blood from roughly 10 HLA-typed healthy donors was used to isolate PBMCs. The origin of this receptor is a human donor in good health. The sequenced sample was CD8+ T cells sorted from blood. The rearranged segments are TRBV6-4 and TRBJ2-7, with the D gene not confidently named. CDR3 sequence: CASSLGPMYEQYF. The sequence in DNA is TGTGCCAGCTCCCTAGGGCCGATGTACGAGCAGTACTTC.